A selection of T cell receptor beta chains follows, all from one sample in a study of blood T cell repertoires in COVID-19. Clones were sequenced by immunoSEQ multiplex PCR, and TCRdb holds only the in-frame ones, with some missing. The sample includes about 31,000 clones, roughly nine tenths of them seen just once. The sequencing sample was made of peripheral blood. The receptor set was obtained from a human donor with active COVID-19. The donor label of this sample is uncertain. CDR3s include the opening cysteine and the closing phenylalanine or tryptophan. Each record gives: V gene, CDR3 protein.

TRBV5-4,CASSLTRTAEETQYF
TRBV6-5,CASSTGGGYEQYF
TRBV4-1,CASSQGSQGAREQYF
TRBV28,CASRLAGGYTGELFF
TRBV7-9,CASSDSGGNEQFF
TRBV19,CASSGQGRRTRADSNTGELFF
TRBV11-3,CASSLALAGGGYEQFF
TRBV11-1,CASSSTGYSYEQYF
TRBV20-1,CSASLIPGLAGGIYNEQFF
TRBV3-1/TRBV3-2,CASSPTGGVGQPQHF
TRBV24-1,CATSGGSGSRGTGELFF
TRBV5-1,CASSLWGDTEAFF
TRBV29-1,CSVERPPGEPEAFF
TRBV3-1/TRBV3-2,CASSQAGTGNYGYTF
TRBV15,CATSRDQNSNQPQHF
TRBV3-1/TRBV3-2,CASRPSGDSGTNYGYTF
TRBV10-2,CASNPQETNEKLFF